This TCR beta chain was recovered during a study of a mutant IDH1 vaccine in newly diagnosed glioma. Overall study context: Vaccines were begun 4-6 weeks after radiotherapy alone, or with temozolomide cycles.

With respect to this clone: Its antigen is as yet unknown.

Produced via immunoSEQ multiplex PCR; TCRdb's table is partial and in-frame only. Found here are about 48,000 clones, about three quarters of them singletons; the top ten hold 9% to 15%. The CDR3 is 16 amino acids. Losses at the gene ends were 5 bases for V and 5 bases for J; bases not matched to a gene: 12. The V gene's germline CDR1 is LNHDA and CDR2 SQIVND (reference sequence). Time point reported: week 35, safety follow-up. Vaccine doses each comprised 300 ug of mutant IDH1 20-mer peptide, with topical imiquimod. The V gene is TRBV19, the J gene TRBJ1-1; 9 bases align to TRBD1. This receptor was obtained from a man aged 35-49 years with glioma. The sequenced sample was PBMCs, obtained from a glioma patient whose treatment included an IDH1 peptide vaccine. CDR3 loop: CASSFTGTGTGTEAFF. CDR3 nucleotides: TGTGCCAGTAGTTTTACCGGGACAGGGACGGGGACTGAAGCTTTCTTT.